The present TCR beta chain was sequenced within a study of T cells in tuberculosis. Overall study: In South Africa, adults with active tuberculosis were compared with IGRA-negative and latently infected IGRA-positive adolescents. Study conclusions and caveats: The TCR-beta difference was not significant; alpha differences partly reflected length.

Assay used: immunoSEQ multiplex PCR; TCRdb lists only in-frame clones, some missing. The data contain over 20,000 clones, 97% of them seen just once; the ten biggest clones take up 5% to 7.5%. As for this clone: Its antigen is as yet unknown.

Sample: PBMCs. The receptor was derived from a donor aged 10 to 29 with latent tuberculosis or without tuberculosis infection.

Written as DNA, the CDR3 is TGCGCCAGCAGTGAGTCTACTTACCAGGGCGGTGGCTACACCTTC. Translation: CASSESTYQGGGYTF. V is TRBV10-2 and J is TRBJ1-2, with a weak D call TRBD1 (5 bases). Germline lookup yields CDR1 WSHSY and CDR2 SAAADI. CDR3 length: 15 amino acids. V was shortened by 0 bases and J by 7 bases, with 15 bases between the two germline ends.